Below, one TCR beta chain is given with its context. Its specificity is unknown. Samples came from healthy bone marrow donors. This PCR relied on a set of 60 Vbeta primers and 13 Jbeta primers. As handled by the study authors: It was a later analysis that counted 83 million or so unique TCR beta chains, of which about 10 million were shared. Method: immunoSEQ multiplex PCR; TCRdb's copy keeps in-frame clones and lacks some. That table furnishes V, J and clone size, whereas the DNA furnished D and trimming. The sample lists 90,000 to 150,000 clones; 7% to 9.5% were seen once. The data are from a study of cytomegalovirus exposure and HLA in healthy donors. The overall study: Roughly 92 million unique TCRs, all from HLA-typed donors, were included in an early release of the data. General study results and limits: Later analysis placed DRB1 highest and HLA-C lowest in TCR association rates, which differed by HLA locus.

The CDR3 has 15 residues. Germline V gene data show CDR1 as MDHEN and CDR2 as SYDVKM. V dropped 5 bases and J dropped 4; count of bases not matched to a gene: 6. The sequencing input was PBMCs. This chain links TRBV28 with TRBJ2-7; TRBD2 matches at 12 bases. This clonotype originated in a woman aged 40-49 years in good health and CMV-seropositive. CDR3 in DNA: TGTGCCAGCAGTACCCGGACTAGCGGGGATTACGAGCAGTACTTC. Its translation: CASSTRTSGDYEQYF.